Ten or more counts support the clone carrying this TCR beta chain. Its antigen is as yet unknown. There were TCR beta CDR3 regions amplified from RNA transcripts. Using the HTBI primer set, a first-round RT-PCR was run on the TCR CDR3. A single record per CDR3 protein comes from TCRdb applying MiXCR to the multiplex PCR reads. The sample has some 760,000 distinct CDR3 sequences, less than 15% seen once. This entry is derived from a study of T cells in Graves' hyperthyroidism and ophthalmopathy. Germline-derived CDR1 and CDR2 are SGHVS and FQNEAQ. Trimming removed 5 bases at V and 4 bases at J, with 23 bases between. The CDR3 has 18 amino acids. For Graves' hyperthyroidism to be stable, ophthalmopathy could not progress within 18 months. Patients with uncontrolled infections, other autoimmune diseases, pregnancy or lactation were excluded. Whole-study results and caveats: Ophthalmopathy was distinguished from stable hyperthyroidism by 13 V-J signatures. Most thyroid clonotypes expanded above 0.001 were also detected in blood.

The chain couples TRBV7-8 to TRBJ2-2, with D possibly TRBD2 on 6 matching bases. The clonotype was recovered from a woman under 30 with Graves' hyperthyroidism. Input material: blood. As DNA, the CDR3 is TGTGCCAGCAGCCATCAGGCGGCTAGCGTCCCCGGCACCGGGGAGCTGTTTTTT. Protein: CASSHQAASVPGTGELFF.